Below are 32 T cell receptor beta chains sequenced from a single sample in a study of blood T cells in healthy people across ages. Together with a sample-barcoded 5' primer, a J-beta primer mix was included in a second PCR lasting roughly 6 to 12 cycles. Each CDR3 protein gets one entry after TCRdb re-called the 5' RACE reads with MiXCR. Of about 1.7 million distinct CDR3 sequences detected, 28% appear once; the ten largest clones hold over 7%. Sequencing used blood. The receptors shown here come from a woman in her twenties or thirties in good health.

The CDR3 sequence: CATSDVRDSGETQYF. CDR3 sequence (DNA): TGTGCCACCAGTGACGTCCGGGACAGCGGAGAGACCCAGTACTTC. The J gene is TRBJ2-5, the V gene TRBV24-1; TRBD1 matches at 7 bases. This CDR3 comprises 15 residues. Germline V gene sequence: CDR1 KGHDR, CDR2 SFDVKD. J lost 4 bases, V lost 4 bases, and 8 bases had no gene match.

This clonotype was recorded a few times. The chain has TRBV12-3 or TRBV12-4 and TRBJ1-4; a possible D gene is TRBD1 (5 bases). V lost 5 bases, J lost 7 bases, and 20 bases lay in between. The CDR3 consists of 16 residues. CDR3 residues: CASSAPGGTRREKLFF. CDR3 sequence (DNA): TGTGCCAGCAGTGCCCCGGGGGGAACACGGCGTGAAAAACTGTTTTTT.

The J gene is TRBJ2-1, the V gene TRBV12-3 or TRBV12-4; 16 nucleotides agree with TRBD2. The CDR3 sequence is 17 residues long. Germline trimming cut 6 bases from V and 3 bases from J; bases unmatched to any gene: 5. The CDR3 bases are TGTGCCAGCAGGGGGACTAGCGGGAGGGGAAACTACAATGAGCAGTTCTTC. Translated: CASRGTSGRGNYNEQFF.

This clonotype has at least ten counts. The CDR3 sequence: CASSSLGQHFHNEQFF. The CDR3 nucleotides are TGTGCCAGCAGTTCCTTGGGACAGCACTTCCACAATGAGCAGTTCTTC. V is TRBV12-3 or TRBV12-4 and J is TRBJ2-1, with 7 bases that match TRBD1. The CDR3 covers 16 residues. V shed 4 bases, J shed 5 bases, and the junction held 11 bases outside the gene matches.

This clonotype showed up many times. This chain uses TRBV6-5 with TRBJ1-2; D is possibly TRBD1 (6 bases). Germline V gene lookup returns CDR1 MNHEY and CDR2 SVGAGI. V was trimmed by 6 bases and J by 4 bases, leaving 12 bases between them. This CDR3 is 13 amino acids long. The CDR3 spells CASRLQGGYGYTF. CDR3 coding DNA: TGTGCCAGCAGGCTACAGGGTGGCTATGGCTACACCTTC.

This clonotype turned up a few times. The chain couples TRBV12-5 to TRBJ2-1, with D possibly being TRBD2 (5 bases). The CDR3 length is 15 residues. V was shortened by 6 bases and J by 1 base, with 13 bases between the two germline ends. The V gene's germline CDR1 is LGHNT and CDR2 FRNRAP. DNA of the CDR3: TGTGCTAGTGGACCCGGGGTGAGATCCTACAATGAGCAGTTCTTC. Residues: CASGPGVRSYNEQFF.

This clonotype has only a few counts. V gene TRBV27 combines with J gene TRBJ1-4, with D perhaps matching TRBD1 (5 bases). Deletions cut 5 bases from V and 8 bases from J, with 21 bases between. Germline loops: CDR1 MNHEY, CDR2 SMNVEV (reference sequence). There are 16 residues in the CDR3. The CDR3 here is CASSPTRASGYEKLFF. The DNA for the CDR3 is TGTGCCAGCAGTCCTACCAGGGCCTCAGGATACGAAAAACTGTTTTTT.

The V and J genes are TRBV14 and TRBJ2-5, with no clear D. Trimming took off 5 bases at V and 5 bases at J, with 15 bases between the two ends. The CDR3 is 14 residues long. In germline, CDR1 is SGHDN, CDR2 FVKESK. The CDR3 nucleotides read TGTGCCAGCAGCGAAGGGTCAACCGGGGAGACCCAGTACTTC. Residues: CASSEGSTGETQYF.

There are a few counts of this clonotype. Written as DNA, the CDR3 is TGTGCCAGCAGTCCGGTTACTAGCTCCTACAATGAGCAGTTCTTC. Its translation: CASSPVTSSYNEQFF. V usage is TRBV12-3 or TRBV12-4 and J usage is TRBJ2-1; TRBD2 might be the D (5 bases). Trimming left V 5 bases short and J 0 bases short, with 11 bases between. This CDR3 region has 15 residues.

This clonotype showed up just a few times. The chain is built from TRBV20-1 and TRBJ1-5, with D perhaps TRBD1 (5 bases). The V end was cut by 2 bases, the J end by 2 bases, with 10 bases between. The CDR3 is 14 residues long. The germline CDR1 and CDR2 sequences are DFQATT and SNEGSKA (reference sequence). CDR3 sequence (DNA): TGCAGTGCTAGAAGGGGCTTCGGCAATCAGCCCCAGCATTTT. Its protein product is CSARRGFGNQPQHF.

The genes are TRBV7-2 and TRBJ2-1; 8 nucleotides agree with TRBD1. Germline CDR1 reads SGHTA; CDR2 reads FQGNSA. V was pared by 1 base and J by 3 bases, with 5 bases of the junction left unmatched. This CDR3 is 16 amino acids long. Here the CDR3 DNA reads TGTGCCAGCAGCTTAGGGGGGACAGGTTTCTACAATGAGCAGTTCTTC. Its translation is CASSLGGTGFYNEQFF.

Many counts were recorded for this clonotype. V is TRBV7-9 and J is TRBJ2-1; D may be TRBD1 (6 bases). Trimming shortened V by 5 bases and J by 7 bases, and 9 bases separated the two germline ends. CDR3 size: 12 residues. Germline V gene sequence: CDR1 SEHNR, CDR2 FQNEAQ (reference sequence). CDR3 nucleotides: TGTGCCAGCAGCATACAGGGAAATGAGCAGTTCTTC. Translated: CASSIQGNEQFF.

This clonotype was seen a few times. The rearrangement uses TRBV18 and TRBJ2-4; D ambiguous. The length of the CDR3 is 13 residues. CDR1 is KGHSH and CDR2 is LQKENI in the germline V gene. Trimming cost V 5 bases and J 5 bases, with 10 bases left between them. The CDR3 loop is CASSFNRENIQYF. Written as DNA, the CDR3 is TGTGCCAGCTCATTCAACCGAGAAAACATTCAGTACTTC.

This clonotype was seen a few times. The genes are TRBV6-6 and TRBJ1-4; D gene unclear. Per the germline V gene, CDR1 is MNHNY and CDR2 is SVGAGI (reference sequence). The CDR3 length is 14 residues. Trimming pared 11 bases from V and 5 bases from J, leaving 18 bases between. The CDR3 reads CASKKERENEKLFF. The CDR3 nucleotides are TGTGCCTCCAAGAAGGAAAGGGAAAATGAAAAACTGTTTTTT.

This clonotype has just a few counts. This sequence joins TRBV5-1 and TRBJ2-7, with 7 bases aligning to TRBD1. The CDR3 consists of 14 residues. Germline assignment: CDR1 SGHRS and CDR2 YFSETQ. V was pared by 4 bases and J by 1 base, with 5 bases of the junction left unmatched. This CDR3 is CASSARTGSYEQYF. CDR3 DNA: TGCGCCAGCAGCGCGCGGACAGGATCCTACGAGCAGTACTTC.

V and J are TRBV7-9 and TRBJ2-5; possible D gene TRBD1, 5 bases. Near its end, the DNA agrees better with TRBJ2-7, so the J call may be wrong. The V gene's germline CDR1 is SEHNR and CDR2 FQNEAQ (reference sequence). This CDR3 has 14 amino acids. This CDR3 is CASSRIGDLSEQYF. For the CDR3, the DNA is TGTGCCAGCAGCAGAATAGGGGATCTCTCCGAGCAGTACTTC.

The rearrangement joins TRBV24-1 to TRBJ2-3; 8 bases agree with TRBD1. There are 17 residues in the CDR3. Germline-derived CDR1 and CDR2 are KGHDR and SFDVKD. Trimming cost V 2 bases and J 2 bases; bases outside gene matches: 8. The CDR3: CATSDSGLRGPTDTQYF. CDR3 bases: TGTGCCACCAGTGATTCCGGGCTCAGGGGGCCCACAGATACGCAGTATTTT.

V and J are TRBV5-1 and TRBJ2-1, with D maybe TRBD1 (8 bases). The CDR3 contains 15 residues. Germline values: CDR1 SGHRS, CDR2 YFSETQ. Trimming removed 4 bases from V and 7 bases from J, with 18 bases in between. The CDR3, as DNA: TGCGCCAGCAGCAGCGGGACAGGCTTAATAAATGAGCAGTTCTTC. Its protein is CASSSGTGLINEQFF.

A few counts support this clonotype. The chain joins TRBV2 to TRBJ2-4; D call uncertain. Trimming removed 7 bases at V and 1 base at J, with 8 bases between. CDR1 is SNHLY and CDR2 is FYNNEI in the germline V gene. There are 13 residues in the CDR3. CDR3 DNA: TGTGCCAGCAATAAGGAGGCCAAAAACATTCAGTACTTC. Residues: CASNKEAKNIQYF.

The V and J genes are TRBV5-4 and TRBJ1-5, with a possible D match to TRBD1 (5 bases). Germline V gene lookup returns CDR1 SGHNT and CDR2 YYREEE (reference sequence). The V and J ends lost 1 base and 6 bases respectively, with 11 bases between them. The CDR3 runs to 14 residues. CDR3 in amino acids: CASSLWGGSQPQHF. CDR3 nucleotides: TGTGCCAGCAGCTTGTGGGGGGGGAGTCAGCCCCAGCATTTT.

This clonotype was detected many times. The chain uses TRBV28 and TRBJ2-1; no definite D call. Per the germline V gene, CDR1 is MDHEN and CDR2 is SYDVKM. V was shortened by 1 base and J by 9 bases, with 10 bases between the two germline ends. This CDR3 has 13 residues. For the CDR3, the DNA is TGTGCCAGCAGTTTATCACGGGTTGCTGAGCAGTTCTTC. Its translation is CASSLSRVAEQFF. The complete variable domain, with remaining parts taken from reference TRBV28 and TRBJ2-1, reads DVKVTQSSRYLVKRTGEKVFLECVQDMDHENMFWYRQDPGLGLRLIYFSYDVKMKEKGDIPEGYSVSREKKERFSLILESASTNQTSMYLCASSLSRVAEQFFGPGTRLTVL.

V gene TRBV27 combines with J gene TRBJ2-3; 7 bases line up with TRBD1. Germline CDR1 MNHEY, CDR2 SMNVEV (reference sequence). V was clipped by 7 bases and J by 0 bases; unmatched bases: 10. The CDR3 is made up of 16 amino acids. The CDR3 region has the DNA TGTGCCAGCATGCGTCGGACAGGACCTAGCACAGATACGCAGTATTTT. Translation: CASMRRTGPSTDTQYF.

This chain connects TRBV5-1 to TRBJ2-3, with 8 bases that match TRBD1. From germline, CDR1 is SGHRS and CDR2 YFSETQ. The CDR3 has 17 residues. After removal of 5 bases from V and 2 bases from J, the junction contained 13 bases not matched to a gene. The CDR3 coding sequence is TGCGCCAGCAGAGAAATTATGGTGACAGGGGACACAGATACGCAGTATTTT. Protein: CASREIMVTGDTDTQYF.

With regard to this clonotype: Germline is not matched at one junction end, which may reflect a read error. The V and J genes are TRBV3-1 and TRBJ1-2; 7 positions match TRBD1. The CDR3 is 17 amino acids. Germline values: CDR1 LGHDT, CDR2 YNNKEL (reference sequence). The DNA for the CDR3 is TGTACCAGCAGCCAAAGTGACAGGGTAAGGGGGATCTATGGCTACACCTTC. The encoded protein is CTSSQSDRVRGIYGYTF.

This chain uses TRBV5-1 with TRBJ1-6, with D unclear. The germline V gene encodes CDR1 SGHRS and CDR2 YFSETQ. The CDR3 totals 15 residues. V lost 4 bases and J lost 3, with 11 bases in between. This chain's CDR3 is CASSGTSFYNSPLHF. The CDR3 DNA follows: TGCGCCAGCAGCGGAACGAGCTTCTATAATTCACCCCTCCACTTT.

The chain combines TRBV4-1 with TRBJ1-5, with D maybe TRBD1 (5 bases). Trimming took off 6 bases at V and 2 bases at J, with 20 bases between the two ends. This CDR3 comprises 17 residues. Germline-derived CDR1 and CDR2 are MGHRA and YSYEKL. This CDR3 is CASRLGTPLRGNQPQHF. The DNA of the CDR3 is TGCGCCAGCAGGCTCGGGACCCCCCTGAGAGGCAATCAGCCCCAGCATTTT.

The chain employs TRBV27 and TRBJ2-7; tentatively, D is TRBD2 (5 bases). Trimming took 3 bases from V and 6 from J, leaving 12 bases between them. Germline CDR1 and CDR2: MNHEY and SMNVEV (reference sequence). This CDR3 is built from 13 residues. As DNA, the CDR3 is TGTGCCAGCAGTTTCGGTAGCGTCGGCGAGCAGTACTTC. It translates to CASSFGSVGEQYF.

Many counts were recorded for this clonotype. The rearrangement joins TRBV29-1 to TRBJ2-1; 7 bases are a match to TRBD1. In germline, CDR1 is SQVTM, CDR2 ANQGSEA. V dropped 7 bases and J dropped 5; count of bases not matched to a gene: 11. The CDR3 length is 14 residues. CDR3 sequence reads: CSGRNRGSNNEQFF. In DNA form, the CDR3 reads TGCAGCGGGAGGAACAGGGGAAGCAACAATGAGCAGTTCTTC.

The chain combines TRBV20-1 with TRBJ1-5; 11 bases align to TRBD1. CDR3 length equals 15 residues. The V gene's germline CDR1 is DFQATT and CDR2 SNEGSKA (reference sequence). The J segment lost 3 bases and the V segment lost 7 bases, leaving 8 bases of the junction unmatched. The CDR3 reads CSVRTGGSLNQPQHF. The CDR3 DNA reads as TGCAGTGTCCGGACAGGGGGCTCCCTCAATCAGCCCCAGCATTTT.

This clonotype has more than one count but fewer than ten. The CDR3 reads CSASLAGSETQYF. CDR3 in DNA: TGCAGTGCTAGCCTAGCGGGATCAGAGACCCAGTACTTC. The chain uses TRBV20-1 and TRBJ2-5; TRBD2 agrees at 9 bases. The CDR3 covers 13 residues. Germline V CDR1 and CDR2: DFQATT, SNEGSKA (reference sequence). Trimming removed 3 bases from V and 4 bases from J; junction bases left unmatched: 3.

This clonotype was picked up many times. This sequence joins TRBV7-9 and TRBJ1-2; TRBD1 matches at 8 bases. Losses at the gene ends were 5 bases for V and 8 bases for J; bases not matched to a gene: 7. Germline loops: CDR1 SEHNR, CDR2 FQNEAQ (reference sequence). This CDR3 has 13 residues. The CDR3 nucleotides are TGTGCCAGCAGCCTGGACAGGGTCGAAGGCTACACCTTC. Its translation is CASSLDRVEGYTF.

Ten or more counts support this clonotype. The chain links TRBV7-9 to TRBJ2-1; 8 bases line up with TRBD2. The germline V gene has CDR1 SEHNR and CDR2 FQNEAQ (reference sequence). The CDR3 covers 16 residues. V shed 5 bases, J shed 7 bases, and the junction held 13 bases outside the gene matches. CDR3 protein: CASSPEGSGDFNEQFF. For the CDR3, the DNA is TGTGCCAGCAGCCCTGAGGGTAGCGGGGACTTTAATGAGCAGTTCTTC. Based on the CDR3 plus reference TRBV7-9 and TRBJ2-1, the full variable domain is DTGVSQNPRHKITKRGQNVTFRCDPISEHNRLYWYRQTLGQGPEFLTYFQNEAQLEKSRLLSDRFSAERPKGSFSTLEIQRTEQGDSAMYLCASSPEGSGDFNEQFFGPGTRLTVL.